The clone carrying this T cell receptor beta chain occurred a few times. Germline lookup yields CDR1 GTSNPN and CDR2 SVGIG (reference sequence). The CDR3 sequence is 13 residues long. J was trimmed by 4 bases and V by 6 bases; bases with no gene match: 5. The repertoire was sequenced with immunoSEQ multiplex PCR; TCRdb's copy has only in-frame clones and lacks some. The sample lists 89,000 or so clones; over 80% were seen once. This entry is derived from a study of T cell responses to AZD1222 COVID-19 vaccine. The source of this sequence is an adult in good health. The material sequenced was peripheral blood, taken on day 0 of AZD1222 vaccination. The chain combines TRBV30 with TRBJ2-7; 11 bases fit TRBD2. CDR3: CACTSGSRYEQYF. The CDR3 DNA is TGTGCCTGTACTAGCGGGAGCAGGTACGAGCAGTACTTC.